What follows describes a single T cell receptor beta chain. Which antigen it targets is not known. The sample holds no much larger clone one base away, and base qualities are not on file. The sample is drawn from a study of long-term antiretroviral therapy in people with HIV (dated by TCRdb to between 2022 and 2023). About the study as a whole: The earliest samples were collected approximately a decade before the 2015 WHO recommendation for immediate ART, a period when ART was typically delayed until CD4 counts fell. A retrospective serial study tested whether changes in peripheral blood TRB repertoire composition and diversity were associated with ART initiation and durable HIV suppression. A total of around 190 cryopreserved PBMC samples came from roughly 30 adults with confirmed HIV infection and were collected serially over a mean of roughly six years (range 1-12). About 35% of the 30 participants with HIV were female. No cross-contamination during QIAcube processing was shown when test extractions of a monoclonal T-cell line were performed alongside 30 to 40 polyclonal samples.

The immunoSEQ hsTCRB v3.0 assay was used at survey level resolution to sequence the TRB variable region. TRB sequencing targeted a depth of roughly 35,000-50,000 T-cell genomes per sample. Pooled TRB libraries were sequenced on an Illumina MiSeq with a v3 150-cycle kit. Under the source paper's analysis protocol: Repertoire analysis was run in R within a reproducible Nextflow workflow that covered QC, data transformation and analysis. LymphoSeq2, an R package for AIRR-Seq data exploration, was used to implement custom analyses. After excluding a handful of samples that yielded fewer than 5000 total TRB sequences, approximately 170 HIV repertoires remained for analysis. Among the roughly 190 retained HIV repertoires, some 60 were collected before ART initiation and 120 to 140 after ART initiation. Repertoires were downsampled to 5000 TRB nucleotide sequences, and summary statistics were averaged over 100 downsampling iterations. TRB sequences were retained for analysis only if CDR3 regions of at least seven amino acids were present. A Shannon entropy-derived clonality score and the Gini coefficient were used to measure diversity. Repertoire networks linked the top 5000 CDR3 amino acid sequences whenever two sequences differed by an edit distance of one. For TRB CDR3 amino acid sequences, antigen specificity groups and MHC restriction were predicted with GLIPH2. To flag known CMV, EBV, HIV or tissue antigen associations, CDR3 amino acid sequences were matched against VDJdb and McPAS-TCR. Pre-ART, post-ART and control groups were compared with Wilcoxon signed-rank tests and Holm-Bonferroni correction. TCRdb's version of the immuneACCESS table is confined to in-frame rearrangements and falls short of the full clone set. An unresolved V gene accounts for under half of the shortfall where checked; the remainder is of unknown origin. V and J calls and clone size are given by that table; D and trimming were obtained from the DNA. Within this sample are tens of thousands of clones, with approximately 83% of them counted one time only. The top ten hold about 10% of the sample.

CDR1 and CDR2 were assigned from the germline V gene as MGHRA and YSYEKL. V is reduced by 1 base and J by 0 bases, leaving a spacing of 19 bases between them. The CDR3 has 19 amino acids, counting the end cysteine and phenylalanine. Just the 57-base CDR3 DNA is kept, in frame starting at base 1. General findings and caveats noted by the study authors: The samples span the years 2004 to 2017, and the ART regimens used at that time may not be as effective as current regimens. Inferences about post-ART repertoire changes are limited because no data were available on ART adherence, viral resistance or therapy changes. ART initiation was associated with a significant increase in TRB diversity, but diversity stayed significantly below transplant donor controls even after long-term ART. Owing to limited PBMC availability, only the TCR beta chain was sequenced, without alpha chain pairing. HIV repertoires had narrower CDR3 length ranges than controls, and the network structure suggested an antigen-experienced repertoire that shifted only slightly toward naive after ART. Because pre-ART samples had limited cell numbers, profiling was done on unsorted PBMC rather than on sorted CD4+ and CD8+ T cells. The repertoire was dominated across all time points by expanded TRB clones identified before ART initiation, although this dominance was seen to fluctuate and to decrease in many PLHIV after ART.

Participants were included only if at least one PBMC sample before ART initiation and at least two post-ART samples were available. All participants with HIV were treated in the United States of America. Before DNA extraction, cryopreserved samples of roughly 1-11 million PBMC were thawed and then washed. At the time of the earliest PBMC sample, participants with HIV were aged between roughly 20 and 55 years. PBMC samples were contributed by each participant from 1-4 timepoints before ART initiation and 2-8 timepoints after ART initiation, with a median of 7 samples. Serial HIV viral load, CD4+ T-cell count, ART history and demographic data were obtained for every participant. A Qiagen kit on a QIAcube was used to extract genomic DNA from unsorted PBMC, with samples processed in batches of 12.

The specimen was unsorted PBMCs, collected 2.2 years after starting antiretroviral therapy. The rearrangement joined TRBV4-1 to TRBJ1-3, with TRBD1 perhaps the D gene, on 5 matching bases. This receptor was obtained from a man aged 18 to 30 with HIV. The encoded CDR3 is CASSQVAGTEHYSGNTIYF. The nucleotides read TGCGCCAGCAGCCAAGTAGCCGGGACTGAACACTACTCTGGAAACACCATATATTTT.